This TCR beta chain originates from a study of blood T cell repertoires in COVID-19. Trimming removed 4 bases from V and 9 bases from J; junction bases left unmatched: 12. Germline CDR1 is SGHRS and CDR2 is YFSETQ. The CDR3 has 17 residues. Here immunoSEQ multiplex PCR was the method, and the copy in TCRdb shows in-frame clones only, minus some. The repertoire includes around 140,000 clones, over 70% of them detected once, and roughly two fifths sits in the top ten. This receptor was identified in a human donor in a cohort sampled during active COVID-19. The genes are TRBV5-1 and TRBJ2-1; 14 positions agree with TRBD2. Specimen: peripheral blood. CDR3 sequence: CASSPGLAGGLASEQFF. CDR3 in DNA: TGCGCCAGCAGCCCCGGACTAGCGGGAGGACTGGCGAGTGAGCAGTTCTTC.